What follows are 3 T cell receptor beta chains derived from one specimen sequenced in a study of chemoradiotherapy in HPV16-positive cancers. Data came from immunoSEQ multiplex PCR; TCRdb stores just in-frame clones and leaves some out. Of roughly 12,000 clones listed, 55% to 70% are singletons. This material was obtained from a patient who underwent chemoradiotherapy. These receptors were taken from a human donor with HPV-associated anogenital cancer.

This chain uses TRBV27 with TRBJ2-3, with D uncertain. V lost 6 bases to trimming and J lost 2 bases, with 15 bases between them. The germline gives CDR1 MNHEY, CDR2 SMNVEV (reference sequence). CDR3 length equals 15 residues. CDR3 amino acids: CASSPINYLTDTQYF. CDR3 bases: TGTGCCAGCAGCCCCATAAATTACCTCACAGATACGCAGTATTTT.

This clone turned up a few times. The V call is TRBV7-2, the J call TRBJ1-1; no clear D gene. V gave up 2 bases and J gave up 3 bases, with 13 bases separating them. The CDR3 spans 15 residues. CDR1 is SGHTA and CDR2 is FQGNSA in the germline V gene. DNA for the CDR3: TGTGCCAGCAGCTTACAAGGGATCGGTGACACTGAAGCTTTCTTT. It is translated as CASSLQGIGDTEAFF.

The chain uses TRBV7-8 and TRBJ2-7; 8 nucleotides line up with TRBD2. The V gene's germline CDR1 is SGHVS and CDR2 FQNEAQ. Trimming at V came to 0 bases and at J to 9 bases, leaving 10 bases not matched to a gene. The CDR3 runs 15 residues. This CDR3 is CASSLAAGTRQVQYF. The CDR3 region has the DNA TGTGCCAGCAGCTTAGCGGCCGGGACTAGGCAAGTGCAGTACTTC.